This TCR beta chain was captured in a study of T cell changes during pregnancy in multiple sclerosis. Between the trimmed V and J ends, which lost 10 bases and 5 bases, there was a span of 7 bases. The CDR3 runs 10 residues. Germline V gene data show CDR1 as SNHLY and CDR2 as FYNNEI. Sequencing was performed with immunoSEQ multiplex PCR; in TCRdb, only in-frame clones are kept and a portion is missing. This table has around 30,000 clones, 90% to 95% appearing once. The material sequenced was CD8+ T cells from peripheral blood mononuclear cells, taken before pregnancy. V usage is TRBV2 and J usage is TRBJ2-3; possibly TRBD2 for D (5 bases). The clonotype was recovered from a female donor with multiple sclerosis, enrolled in a pregnancy study. CDR3 loop: CAMEVDTQYF. CDR3 DNA sequence: TGTGCCATGGAGGTAGATACGCAGTATTTT.